The sequence of this T cell receptor beta chain was determined in a study of radiotherapy plus CTLA-4 blockade in lung cancer. Study-wide results and caveats: Tumor-derived TCR clones expanded in blood after radiotherapy plus ipilimumab.

Patients in the study, people with chemo-refractory metastatic non-small-cell lung cancer, received focal radiation plus ipilimumab CTLA-4 blockade. Sequenced by immunoSEQ multiplex PCR; TCRdb stores in-frame clones only, minus some. Of tens of thousands of clones listed, about 76% are singletons. About this clone itself: What it binds is unknown.

In germline, CDR1 is GTSNPN, CDR2 SVGIG (reference sequence). Trimming removed 4 bases from V and 6 bases from J, with 19 bases in between. The CDR3 covers 14 residues. Specimen: peripheral blood, collected from a patient treated with radiotherapy plus ipilimumab. The chain couples TRBV30 to TRBJ2-7, with a possible D match to TRBD2 (5 bases). The clonotype originates from a human donor with non-small cell lung cancer who had a complete response to radiotherapy plus ipilimumab. Here the CDR3 DNA reads TGTGCCTGGACATGGGGTTGGGGTCGGGGCGAGCAGTACTTC. This encodes CAWTWGWGRGEQYF.